This entry features one T cell receptor (beta chain) sequence. The record originates from a study of blood T cell repertoires in COVID-19. Whole-study context: The study drew acute and convalescent COVID-19 samples from the United States, Italy and Spain. Sources were T cells, B-cell-depleted T cells, or PBMCs; the material itself was cDNA or gDNA.

How the authors handled the data: Estimation of nucleated cell counts relied on the amplification of reference gene primers. Generated by immunoSEQ multiplex PCR, the TCRdb table keeps only in-frame clones and is missing some. That table furnishes V, J and clone size, whereas the DNA furnished D and trimming. The sample lists 200,000 to 250,000 clones, 86% seen once, with over 3% in the top ten. The TCR was taken from a woman aged 25-40 years who had recovered from COVID-19. Sequencing was done on a sample of peripheral blood.

The CDR3 here is CASRLAGESYNEQFF. The CDR3 bases are TGTGCCAGCAGACTAGCGGGGGAATCCTACAATGAGCAGTTCTTC. The chain links TRBV6-5 to TRBJ2-1; 11 positions agree with TRBD2. The V segment lost 6 bases and the J segment 1 base; nucleotides outside the gene matches: 2. The germline gives CDR1 MNHEY, CDR2 SVGAGI. This CDR3 contains 15 residues.